A single T cell receptor (beta chain) is shown here with its context. Its antigen is still unknown. The PCR used 60 Vbeta and 13 Jbeta primers. Sequenced by immunoSEQ multiplex PCR; TCRdb stores in-frame clones only, minus some. This sample yields 160,000 or so clones, of which less than 90% are seen a single time; over 1.5% belongs to the top ten. The data belong to a study of cytomegalovirus exposure and HLA in healthy donors. Study-level results: Rates of TCR association differed by HLA locus in a later analysis, with DRB1 highest and HLA-C lowest.

Germline assignment: CDR1 ENHRY and CDR2 SYGVKD. V was trimmed by 5 bases and J by 7 bases, leaving 9 bases between them. This CDR3 has 12 amino acids. This clonotype was sampled from a woman younger than 35 in good health and CMV-seronegative. This chain joins TRBV10-3 and TRBJ2-1; D perhaps matches TRBD2 (5 bases). The sample was PBMCs. CDR3 amino acids: CAISHGSNEQFF. Written as DNA, the CDR3 is TGTGCCATCAGTCATGGGAGTAATGAGCAGTTCTTC.